What follows are 6 T cell receptor beta chains derived from one specimen sequenced in a study of blood T cell repertoires in COVID-19. Assay: immunoSEQ multiplex PCR; the TCRdb copy retains only in-frame clones and omits some. This sample carries approximately 300,000 clones, around 88% of them seen once, and the ten largest clones take about 4.2%. Sequenced: peripheral blood. The receptors were sampled from a man aged 35 to 55 with acute or convalescent COVID-19.

This chain connects TRBV30 to TRBJ2-1, with 15 bases identical to TRBD2. CDR1 and CDR2 from the germline V gene are GTSNPN and SVGIG (reference sequence). The CDR3 is 21 residues long. Trimming took 0 bases from V and 0 from J; bases not matched to a gene: 12. In DNA form, the CDR3 reads TGTGCCTGGAGTGTACCTCCCCCGGGGACTAGCGGGGGGTACTCCTACAATGAGCAGTTCTTC. Residues: CAWSVPPPGTSGGYSYNEQFF.

The chain has TRBV19 and TRBJ1-6; D may be TRBD1 (6 bases). CDR3 length: 15 amino acids. In germline, CDR1 is LNHDA, CDR2 SQIVND (reference sequence). Trimming stripped 3 bases from V and 8 bases from J, with 14 bases between. Here the CDR3 DNA reads TGTGCCAGTAGTATTCACCAGGGGCAATATTCACCCCTCCACTTT. It translates to CASSIHQGQYSPLHF. The complete variable domain, with remaining parts taken from reference TRBV19 and TRBJ1-6, reads DGGITQSPKYLFRKEGQNVTLSCEQNLNHDAMYWYRQDPGQGLRLIYYSQIVNDFQKGDIAEGYSVSREKKESFPLTVTSAQKNPTAFYLCASSIHQGQYSPLHFGNGTRLTVT.

This clone was picked up one time. The chain has TRBV10-3 and TRBJ2-2; D is possibly TRBD1 (6 bases). Germline V CDR1 and CDR2: ENHRY, SYGVKD. CDR3 length equals 16 residues. Between the trimmed V and J ends, which lost 3 bases and 5 bases, there was a span of 16 bases. The CDR3 reads CAISEGGPFFTGELFF. CDR3 nucleotides: TGTGCCATCAGTGAAGGGGGACCCTTTTTTACCGGGGAGCTGTTTTTT.

The chain links TRBV28 to TRBJ2-3; 14 nucleotides match TRBD2. The trim removed 8 bases at V and 5 bases at J, leaving 12 bases unmatched. The CDR3 contains 17 residues. CDR1 is MDHEN, CDR2 SYDVKM, per germline. The DNA of the CDR3 is TGTGCCAGCCCTCCTCCGGGACTAGCGGGGGTTAGAGATACGCAGTATTTT. This sequence encodes CASPPPGLAGVRDTQYF.

The rearrangement links TRBV3-1 (or the pseudogene TRBV3-2) to TRBJ1-1; D is undetermined. CDR3 length: 11 amino acids. Germline-derived CDR1 and CDR2 are LGHDT and YNNKEL (reference sequence). V was cut by 1 base and J by 11 bases, with 8 bases left in between. The CDR3 region is CASSQGGSAFF. The CDR3 DNA reads as TGTGCCAGCAGCCAAGGAGGTTCGGCTTTCTTT.

V and J are TRBV30 and TRBJ1-4; 10 bases map to TRBD1. Germline lookup yields CDR1 GTSNPN and CDR2 SVGIG (reference sequence). CDR3 length equals 13 residues. Trimming cost V 3 bases and J 10 bases; bases outside gene matches: 5. This CDR3 is CAWRGWDRGKLFF. The CDR3, as DNA: TGTGCCTGGAGAGGTTGGGACAGGGGAAAACTGTTTTTT.